Listed below are T cell receptor beta chains from one sample, sequenced in a study of T cell changes during pregnancy in multiple sclerosis. Generated by immunoSEQ multiplex PCR, the TCRdb table keeps only in-frame clones and is missing some. Here the sample spans around 59,000 clones, roughly 90% being singletons. Material: peripheral blood, obtained in the third trimester of pregnancy. The receptors were gathered from a female donor in good health, enrolled as a control in a pregnancy study. CDR3s include the opening cysteine and the closing phenylalanine or tryptophan. D genes are given only for firm matches. A clone size is listed for some rows: how often the clone was seen (once, few, many), or a class if it is expanded.

j_call,clone_size,d_call,v_call,cdr3_aa,cdr3_nt
TRBJ1-4,-,TRBD1,TRBV4-1,CASSHSRQGAEDSEKLFF,TGCGCCAGCAGCCATTCCCGACAGGGGGCAGAAGATAGTGAAAAACTGTTTTTT
TRBJ2-1,-,TRBD2,TRBV28,CASSGPGLAGKNEQFF,TGTGCCAGCAGTGGTCCCGGACTAGCGGGTAAAAATGAGCAGTTCTTC
TRBJ2-3,-,-,TRBV16,CASSQWSGTDTQYF,TGTGCCAGCAGCCAATGGAGCGGGACAGATACGCAGTATTTT
TRBJ1-2,-,-,TRBV27,CASSFVPVGGYGYTF,TGTGCCAGCAGTTTCGTACCGGTGGGGGGCTATGGCTACACCTTC
TRBJ2-6,-,-,TRBV11-3,CASSLTRAGANVLTF,TGTGCCAGCAGCTTAACCCGGGCTGGGGCCAACGTCCTGACTTTC
TRBJ2-3,-,-,TRBV11-2,CASSLTYGGVADTQYF,TGTGCCAGCAGCTTAACGTACGGGGGAGTGGCAGATACGCAGTATTTT
TRBJ1-1,-,-,TRBV6-6,CASSYRGNTEAFF,TGTGCCAGCAGTTACCGGGGAAACACTGAAGCTTTCTTT
TRBJ2-3,-,TRBD2,TRBV28,CASSFYFGTSGRDHTDTQYF,TGTGCCAGCAGTTTCTATTTTGGGACTAGCGGGAGGGATCACACAGATACGCAGTATTTT
TRBJ2-7,many,-,TRBV28,CASSTLSQTYEQYF,TGTGCCAGCAGTACCCTCAGTCAGACCTACGAGCAGTACTTC
TRBJ1-1,-,TRBD1,TRBV7-2,CASSRTGDWRGTEAFF,TGTGCCAGCAGCCGGACAGGGGATTGGAGGGGCACTGAAGCTTTCTTT
TRBJ2-5,-,-,TRBV30,CAWSVWGGRGETQYF,TGTGCCTGGAGTGTATGGGGGGGGCGAGGAGAGACCCAGTACTTC
TRBJ2-7,-,TRBD1,TRBV19,CASSIRDRVNEQYF,TGTGCCAGTAGTATAAGGGACAGGGTCAACGAGCAGTACTTC
TRBJ2-7,-,-,TRBV12-1,CASGGRQYF,TGTGCCAGCGGAGGGAGGCAGTACTTC
TRBJ2-2,-,-,TRBV9,CASSAHFQSNTGELFF,TGTGCCAGCAGCGCCCACTTTCAATCGAACACCGGGGAGCTGTTTTTT
TRBJ1-1,-,-,TRBV5-5,CASSQAGDTPYTEAFF,TGTGCCAGCAGCCAAGCAGGGGACACACCTTACACTGAAGCTTTCTTT
TRBJ2-1,-,TRBD2,TRBV7-8,CASSLGGGRFYNEQFF,TGTGCCAGCAGCCTCGGGGGCGGGAGGTTCTACAATGAGCAGTTCTTC
TRBJ1-4,-,TRBD1,TRBV5-5,CASSFVTGWEEKLFF,TGTGCCAGCAGCTTTGTGACAGGGTGGGAAGAAAAACTGTTTTTT
TRBJ2-7,-,-,TRBV6-5,CASGRTPPEQYF,TGTGCCAGCGGACGGACTCCCCCCGAGCAGTACTTC
TRBJ1-2,-,-,TRBV19,CASSRTAPNNYGYTF,TGTGCCAGTAGTCGGACAGCGCCGAATAACTATGGCTACACCTTC
TRBJ2-7,-,TRBD1,TRBV2,CASSPAGGEQYF,TGTGCCAGCAGCCCCGCAGGGGGCGAGCAGTACTTC
TRBJ2-7,-,-,TRBV6-6,CASSYSIGSQSYEQYF,TGTGCCAGCAGTTACTCCATCGGGAGCCAATCCTACGAGCAGTACTTC
TRBJ1-2,few,-,TRBV21-1,CASSKARIPTGFNGYTF,TGTGCCAGCAGCAAAGCCCGAATCCCGACAGGGTTTAATGGCTACACCTTC
TRBJ2-2,-,-,TRBV7-8,CASSYTWNTGELFF,TGTGCCAGCAGCTACACCTGGAACACCGGGGAGCTGTTTTTT
TRBJ2-5,-,-,TRBV4-2,CASSQGAQAETQYF,TGTGCCAGCAGCCAAGGGGCCCAAGCAGAGACCCAGTACTTC
TRBJ2-1,-,-,TRBV27,CASKDTSYNEQFF,TGTGCCAGCAAGGACACCTCCTACAATGAGCAGTTCTTC
TRBJ2-1,-,TRBD1,TRBV18,CASSPGQGVTNEQFF,TGTGCCAGCTCACCGGGACAGGGAGTTACCAATGAGCAGTTCTTC
TRBJ2-5,-,TRBD1,TRBV7-9,CASTETGVEETQYF,TGTGCCAGCACCGAGACAGGGGTAGAAGAGACCCAGTACTTC
TRBJ2-3,-,TRBD2,TRBV9,CASSVAQLAADTQYF,TGTGCCAGCAGCGTAGCTCAACTAGCGGCGGATACGCAGTATTTT
TRBJ2-7,-,TRBD1,TRBV7-3,CASSRTGLYEQYF,TGTGCCAGCAGCCGGACAGGACTCTACGAGCAGTACTTC
TRBJ2-7,once,-,TRBV7-2,CASSFSPSYEQYF,TGTGCCAGCAGCTTCTCTCCTTCCTACGAGCAGTACTTC
TRBJ1-2,-,TRBD1,TRBV4-3,CASSQGARGDRGHGYTF,TGCGCCAGCAGCCAAGGGGCTAGAGGGGACAGGGGCCATGGCTACACCTTC
TRBJ2-7,-,TRBD1,TRBV6-6,CASSYSGQSSYEQYF,TGTGCCAGCAGTTACTCGGGACAGAGCTCCTACGAGCAGTACTTC
TRBJ1-1,-,-,TRBV5-1,CASSLEQGRTEAFF,TGCGCCAGCAGCTTGGAACAGGGAAGGACTGAAGCTTTCTTT
TRBJ1-5,-,-,TRBV19,CASRAGGPRNQPQHF,TGTGCCAGTAGGGCCGGTGGGCCCCGCAATCAGCCCCAGCATTTT
TRBJ1-5,-,TRBD1,TRBV30,CAWAAGTALKYQPQHF,TGTGCCTGGGCCGCCGGGACAGCGTTGAAGTATCAGCCCCAGCATTTT
TRBJ2-2,-,TRBD1,TRBV19,CACTTRDRNTGELFF,TGTGCCTGTACAACCAGGGACAGAAACACCGGGGAGCTGTTTTTT
TRBJ2-7,-,-,TRBV19,CASREGDPYEQYF,TGTGCCAGTAGGGAGGGCGATCCCTACGAGCAGTACTTC
TRBJ1-2,-,TRBD1,TRBV19,CASRKDGDRVVYGYTF,TGTGCCAGTAGAAAGGATGGGGACAGGGTAGTCTATGGCTACACCTTC
TRBJ2-2,-,-,TRBV5-4,CASSLGVVTGELFF,TGTGCCAGCAGCTTGGGAGTCGTAACCGGGGAGCTGTTTTTT
TRBJ1-1,few,-,TRBV19,CASSIFLGWAGNGTEAFF,TGTGCCAGTAGTATCTTCCTGGGGTGGGCCGGGAACGGCACTGAAGCTTTCTTT
TRBJ1-2,few,TRBD1,TRBV28,CASSVPMGQGFYGYTF,TGTGCCAGCAGTGTCCCCATGGGACAGGGGTTCTATGGCTACACCTTC
TRBJ2-7,-,TRBD1,TRBV7-6,CASSSRGQEWTYEQYF,TGTGCCAGCAGCTCCAGGGGGCAGGAATGGACCTACGAGCAGTACTTC
TRBJ2-5,-,TRBD2,TRBV9,CASSVDNVRGRVGQETQYF,TGTGCCAGCAGCGTAGACAACGTCCGCGGGAGGGTCGGCCAAGAGACCCAGTACTTC
TRBJ1-2,-,-,TRBV19,CASSIIQAGGYGYTF,TGTGCCAGTAGTATAATCCAGGCTGGGGGGTATGGCTACACCTTC
TRBJ2-3,-,TRBD1,TRBV7-8,CASSLGGQGNF,TGTGCCAGCAGCTTGGGGGGACAGGGCAATTTT
TRBJ2-7,-,-,TRBV27,CASRRYGPITSYEQYF,TGTGCCAGCAGGAGGTACGGTCCGATCACCTCCTACGAGCAGTACTTC
TRBJ1-2,-,TRBD1,TRBV5-1,CASSSTGGSDLKGTGYTF,TGCGCCAGCAGCTCCACAGGGGGCTCCGACCTAAAAGGAACGGGCTACACCTTC
TRBJ1-1,-,-,TRBV6-5,CASSYSRRQLNTEAFF,TGTGCCAGCAGTTACTCGCGGCGACAGTTGAACACTGAAGCTTTCTTT
TRBJ1-4,-,TRBD1,TRBV7-9,CASSLARDRQSKLFF,TGTGCCAGCAGCTTAGCCCGGGACAGGCAGTCTAAACTGTTTTTT
TRBJ2-2,-,-,TRBV7-3,CASSSHSGNTGELFF,TGTGCCAGCAGCTCGCATTCGGGTAACACCGGGGAGCTGTTTTTT
TRBJ2-7,-,-,TRBV28,CASSPPGQTRNYEQYF,TGTGCCAGCAGCCCCCCAGGACAGACCCGCAACTACGAGCAGTACTTC
TRBJ2-1,-,TRBD1,TRBV2,CASSKTGGENEQFF,TGTGCCAGCAGTAAGACAGGGGGGGAAAATGAGCAGTTCTTC
TRBJ1-2,-,TRBD1,TRBV2,CASKGQSYGYTF,TGTGCCAGCAAGGGACAGTCCTATGGCTACACCTTC
TRBJ2-1,-,-,TRBV7-3,CASSPDFPPNEQFF,TGTGCCAGCAGCCCGGACTTCCCCCCCAATGAGCAGTTCTTC